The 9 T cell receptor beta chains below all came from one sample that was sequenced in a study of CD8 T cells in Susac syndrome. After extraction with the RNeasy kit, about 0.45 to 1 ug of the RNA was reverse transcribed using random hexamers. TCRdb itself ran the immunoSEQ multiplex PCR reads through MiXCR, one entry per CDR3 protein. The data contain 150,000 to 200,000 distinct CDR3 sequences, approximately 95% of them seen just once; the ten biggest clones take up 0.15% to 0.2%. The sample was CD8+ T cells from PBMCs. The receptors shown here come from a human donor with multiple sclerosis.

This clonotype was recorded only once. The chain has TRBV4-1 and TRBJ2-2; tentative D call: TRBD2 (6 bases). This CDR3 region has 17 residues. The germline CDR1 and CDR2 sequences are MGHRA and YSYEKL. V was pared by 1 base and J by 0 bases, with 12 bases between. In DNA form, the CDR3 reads TGCGCCAGCAGCCAAGTGGGAGGACTAACGAACACCGGGGAGCTGTTTTTT. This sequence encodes CASSQVGGLTNTGELFF.

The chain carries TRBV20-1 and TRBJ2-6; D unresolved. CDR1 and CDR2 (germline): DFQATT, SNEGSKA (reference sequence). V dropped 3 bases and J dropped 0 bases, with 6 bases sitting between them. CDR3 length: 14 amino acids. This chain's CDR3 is CSASGFSGANVLTF. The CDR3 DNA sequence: TGCAGTGCTAGCGGATTCTCTGGGGCCAACGTCCTGACTTTC.

In DNA form, the CDR3 reads TGCAGCGGAGAGGGGGGAACCCCGGGTGAGCAGTTCTTC. This translates into CSGEGGTPGEQFF. The chain couples TRBV29-1 to TRBJ2-1; tentatively, D is TRBD1 or TRBD2 (6 bases each). This CDR3 region has 13 residues. Germline CDR1 is SQVTM and CDR2 is ANQGSEA. V lost 7 bases to trimming and J lost 9 bases, with 19 bases between them.

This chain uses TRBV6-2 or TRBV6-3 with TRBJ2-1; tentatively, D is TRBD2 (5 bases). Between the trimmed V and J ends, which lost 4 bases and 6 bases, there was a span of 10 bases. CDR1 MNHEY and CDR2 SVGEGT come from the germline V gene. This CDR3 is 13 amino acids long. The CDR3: CASSWATSNEQFF. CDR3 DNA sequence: TGTGCCAGCAGTTGGGCCACTAGCAATGAGCAGTTCTTC.

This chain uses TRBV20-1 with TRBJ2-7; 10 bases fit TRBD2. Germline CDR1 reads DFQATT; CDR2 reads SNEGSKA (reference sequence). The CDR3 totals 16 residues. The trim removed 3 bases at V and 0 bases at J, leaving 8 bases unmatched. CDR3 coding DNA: TGCAGTGCTAGGCTCGGACTAGCGGAATTCTCCTACGAGCAGTACTTC. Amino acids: CSARLGLAEFSYEQYF.

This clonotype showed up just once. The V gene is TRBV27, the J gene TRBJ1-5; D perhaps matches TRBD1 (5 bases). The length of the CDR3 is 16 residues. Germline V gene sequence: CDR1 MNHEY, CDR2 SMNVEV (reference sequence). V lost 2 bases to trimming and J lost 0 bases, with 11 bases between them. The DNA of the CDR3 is TGTGCCAGCAGTTTAGGGGCAGGGTATAGCAATCAGCCCCAGCATTTT. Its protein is CASSLGAGYSNQPQHF.

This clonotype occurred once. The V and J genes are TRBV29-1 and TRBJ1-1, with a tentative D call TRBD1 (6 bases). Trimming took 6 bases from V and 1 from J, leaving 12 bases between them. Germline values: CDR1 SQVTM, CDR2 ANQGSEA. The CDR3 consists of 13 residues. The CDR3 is CSVLGTKNTEAFF. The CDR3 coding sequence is TGCAGCGTCCTTGGGACAAAGAACACTGAAGCTTTCTTT.

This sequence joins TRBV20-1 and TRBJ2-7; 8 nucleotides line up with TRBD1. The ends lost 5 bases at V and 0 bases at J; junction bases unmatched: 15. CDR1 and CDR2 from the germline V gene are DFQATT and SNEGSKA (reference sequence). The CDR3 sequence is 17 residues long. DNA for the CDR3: TGCAGTGCTTTGGACAGGGACCTACTTTTACCCTCCTACGAGCAGTACTTC. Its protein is CSALDRDLLLPSYEQYF.

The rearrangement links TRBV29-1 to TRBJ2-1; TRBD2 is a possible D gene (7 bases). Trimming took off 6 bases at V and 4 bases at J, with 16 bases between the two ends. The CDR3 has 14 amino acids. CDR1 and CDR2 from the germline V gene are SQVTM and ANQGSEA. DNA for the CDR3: TGCAGCGTGGGGGGGCAGGGGATGTACAATGAGCAGTTCTTC. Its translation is CSVGGQGMYNEQFF.